Detailed here is one TCR beta chain. Its antigen is unknown. These data come from a study of T cell repertoires in cytomegalovirus infection. Study context: Public TCR beta signatures marked donors with CMV infection and the matching HLA.

TCRdb re-derived calls from the reads in MiXCR, one entry per CDR3 protein. The sample consists of nearly 700,000 distinct CDR3 sequences, roughly 33% of them appearing once. Whole-study findings and limits: What dominated the ex vivo response were HLA-C-restricted CMV-specific TCR beta clonotypes.

Germline CDR1 reads MNHNS; CDR2 reads SASEGT. V gave up 8 bases and J gave up 3 bases, with 10 bases separating them. The CDR3 is made up of 13 amino acids. This TCR derives from a human donor in good health (CMV status not recorded). Some clones in this sample may be carry-over from other donors' samples. The V and J genes are TRBV6-1 and TRBJ2-2; D is unresolved. Specimen: cultured PBMCs, collected from culture after CMV antigen stimulation. CDR3 bases: TGTGCCAGCGAGCAGTGGTACACCGGGGAGCTGTTTTTT. Amino acid sequence: CASEQWYTGELFF.